This TCR beta chain was documented in a study of blood T cell repertoires in COVID-19. Study-level information: COVID-19 samples from acute and convalescent phases originated in the United States, Italy and Spain. From T cells, B-cell-depleted T cells, or PBMCs came the material, which was cDNA or gDNA.

In germline, CDR1 is SGHTA, CDR2 FQGNSA. With 0 bases clipped from V and 5 bases from J, the junction kept 8 bases outside the gene matches. This CDR3 is 18 amino acids long. As handled by the study authors: Amplification of reference gene primers was used by the study to estimate nucleated cell counts. TCRdb's table, derived via immunoSEQ multiplex PCR, lists solely in-frame clones and lacks some. V and J calls and clone size are given by that table; D and trimming were obtained from the DNA. The repertoire holds 130,000 to 150,000 clones, with 87% as singletons. The source material was peripheral blood. This clonotype originated in a woman aged 45-60 years with acute or convalescent COVID-19. The chain has TRBV7-2 and TRBJ1-4; 11 bases line up with TRBD1. The CDR3 DNA sequence: TGTGCCAGCAGCTTAGCACGGACAGGGGGCTATTGGAATGAAAAACTGTTTTTT. Amino acid sequence: CASSLARTGGYWNEKLFF.